Only one count was recorded for the clone carrying this T cell receptor (beta chain). No antigen is known for it. CDR3 size: 14 residues. Trimming removed 3 bases at V and 0 bases at J, with 8 bases between. Germline CDR1 reads LNHDA; CDR2 reads SQIVND (reference sequence). The entry originates in a study of cytomegalovirus exposure and HLA in healthy donors. As for the study in general: From donors who were HLA-typed, an early data release held 80 million to 95 million unique TCRs.

Every donor was a healthy person donating bone marrow. Unrecorded immune exposure was likely among donors, who were nominally healthy when sampled. Study-wide findings and caveats: According to an earlier analysis, most TCR beta V segments yielded productive rearrangements about 90% or about 30% of the time.

Both 60 Vbeta primers and 13 Jbeta primers went into the PCR. TCRdb's table, derived via immunoSEQ multiplex PCR, lists solely in-frame clones and lacks some. This sample yields tens of thousands of clones, of which 73% are seen a single time; 5% to 7% belongs to the top ten. This chain uses TRBV19 with TRBJ2-5; no clear D. This sequence originates from a middle-aged man in good health and CMV-seronegative. Sequenced sample: PBMCs. The CDR3 here is CASSMVGYQETQYF. The CDR3 DNA reads TGTGCCAGTAGTATGGTGGGCTACCAAGAGACCCAGTACTTC.